The 14 T cell receptor beta chains presented below share a single source sample, sequenced in a study of T-cell reconstitution after alpha-beta-depleted transplantation in children. Unique molecular identifiers were used to barcode this TCRbeta library. From the PCR reads, TCRdb called clonotypes with MiXCR, one entry per CDR3 protein. The repertoire consists of around 500,000 distinct CDR3 sequences, with under 15% occurring once and the leading ten covering around 6%. The sample consisted of PBMCs from the stem cell graft donor, taken from the stem cell graft. The source of these receptors is a human donor who donated a stem cell graft to a child with combined immunodeficiency.

The chain recombines TRBV10-3 with TRBJ2-7; 9 bases agree with TRBD2. Germline loops: CDR1 ENHRY, CDR2 SYGVKD. The CDR3 spans 13 residues. J gave up 5 bases and V 6 bases, and 5 bases lay outside the gene matches. The CDR3, as DNA: TGTGCCATCAGCGGACTAGCGTCGGACGAGCAGTACTTC. Translation gives CAISGLASDEQYF.

This sequence joins TRBV6-1 and TRBJ2-7; a weak D match, TRBD2 (6 bases). The CDR3 contains 12 residues. Germline V CDR1 and CDR2: MNHNS, SASEGT. Trimming took 0 bases from V and 6 from J, leaving 6 bases between them. The CDR3 loop is CASSEARGEQYF. The CDR3 nucleotides are TGTGCCAGCAGTGAAGCGCGGGGCGAGCAGTACTTC.

This clonotype was seen a few times. The CDR3 DNA follows: TGTGCCAGCAGCGTCGGGACAGGGTTATCCTACGAGCAGTACTTC. It specifies CASSVGTGLSYEQYF. This chain connects TRBV9 to TRBJ2-7; TRBD1 aligns across 9 bases. Unmatched junction bases numbered 4, after V lost 2 bases and J lost 1 base. The CDR3 runs to 15 residues. Germline V gene data show CDR1 as SGDLS and CDR2 as YYNGEE.

This clonotype has a count of ten or more. The chain couples TRBV28 to TRBJ2-1; the match to TRBD2 covers 10 bases. V shed 5 bases, J shed 7 bases, and the junction held 5 bases outside the gene matches. CDR1 and CDR2 (germline): MDHEN, SYDVKM. This CDR3 comprises 14 residues. CDR3 DNA: TGTGCCAGCAGTATAGCGGGGGGAAGAAATGAGCAGTTCTTC. The encoded protein is CASSIAGGRNEQFF.

In this sample, this clonotype turned up many times. V is TRBV3-1 and J is TRBJ2-1; 8 bases line up with TRBD2. V shed 4 bases, J shed 3 bases, and the junction held 8 bases outside the gene matches. The CDR3 is made up of 16 amino acids. Germline V gene lookup returns CDR1 LGHDT and CDR2 YNNKEL (reference sequence). The CDR3 region is CASSRLTSGVYNEQFF. For the CDR3, the DNA is TGTGCCAGCAGCCGACTTACTAGCGGAGTCTACAATGAGCAGTTCTTC.

This clonotype was picked up many times. The DNA for the CDR3 is TGTGCCAGCAGCAAAGACATACGCTCCTATAATTCACCCCTCCACTTT. It yields the protein CASSKDIRSYNSPLHF. The chain employs TRBV6-2 or TRBV6-3 and TRBJ1-6; D remains ambiguous. Germline CDR1 and CDR2: MNHEY and SVGEGT. Trimming removed 6 bases at V and 0 bases at J, with 12 bases between. CDR3 length equals 16 residues.

The chain is built from TRBV30 and TRBJ1-2, with 8 bases that match TRBD1. The CDR3 sequence is 15 residues long. The trim removed 2 bases at V and 6 bases at J, leaving 11 bases unmatched. Germline values: CDR1 GTSNPN, CDR2 SVGIG (reference sequence). The CDR3 bases are TGTGCCTGGAGTTTAGTTGGACAGGGAGGTGATGGCTACACCTTC. Translation gives CAWSLVGQGGDGYTF.

Only a few counts were recorded for this clonotype. CDR3 bases: TGTGCCAGCAGCCTTCGGACGGAGCTCACAGATACGCAGTATTTT. Translating gives CASSLRTELTDTQYF. This chain uses TRBV7-9 with TRBJ2-3; the D is unclear. CDR1 SEHNR and CDR2 FQNEAQ come from the germline V gene (reference sequence). CDR3 length: 15 amino acids. V lost 5 bases, J lost 2 bases, and 14 bases lay in between.

This clonotype appeared a few times. The rearrangement joins TRBV28 to TRBJ2-1; D not certain. The CDR3 is 13 amino acids. CDR1 and CDR2 (germline): MDHEN, SYDVKM. The V end lost 4 bases, the J end lost 7 bases, and 11 bases lay between the germline ends. The CDR3 coding sequence is TGTGCCAGCAGTTCCTCGGACCGAAATGAGCAGTTCTTC. Translation: CASSSSDRNEQFF. Full variable domain (rest looked up from reference TRBV28 and TRBJ2-1): DVKVTQSSRYLVKRTGEKVFLECVQDMDHENMFWYRQDPGLGLRLIYFSYDVKMKEKGDIPEGYSVSREKKERFSLILESASTNQTSMYLCASSSSDRNEQFFGPGTRLTVL.

This clonotype was detected ten times or more. The J gene is TRBJ1-2, the V gene TRBV9, with 8 bases matching TRBD1. CDR3 length: 14 amino acids. J lost 8 bases, V lost 0 bases, and 6 bases had no gene match. Germline values: CDR1 SGDLS, CDR2 YYNGEE. The CDR3 region is CASSVESRGQGYTF. The CDR3 DNA follows: TGTGCCAGCAGCGTAGAGAGCAGGGGGCAAGGCTACACCTTC.

The rearrangement joins TRBV9 to TRBJ2-1, with D tentatively TRBD1 (6 bases). Deletions cut 4 bases from V and 3 bases from J, with 14 bases between. The length of the CDR3 is 15 residues. Per the germline V gene, CDR1 is SGDLS and CDR2 is YYNGEE. CDR3 sequence: CASSRHEDSYNEQFF. The CDR3 region has the DNA TGTGCCAGCAGCCGTCACGAGGACAGCTACAATGAGCAGTTCTTC.

This clonotype was detected many times. The rearrangement joins TRBV4-3 to TRBJ1-1, with a weak D call TRBD1 (5 bases). With 3 bases removed from V and 5 bases from J, the gap between germline ends came to 7 bases. Germline-derived CDR1 and CDR2 are LGHNA and YSLEER. The CDR3 contains 12 residues. The CDR3: CASSHGGTEAFF. In DNA, the CDR3 is TGCGCCAGCAGCCACGGGGGTACTGAAGCTTTCTTT.

The chain carries TRBV5-1 and TRBJ2-2; no definite D call. V lost 6 bases and J 0 bases, leaving 9 bases between the germline ends. CDR1 and CDR2 (germline): SGHRS, YFSETQ. The CDR3 sequence is 14 residues long. The CDR3 DNA sequence: TGCGCCAGCATGGCTAACGCGAACACCGGGGAGCTGTTTTTT. It translates to CASMANANTGELFF.

This clonotype was seen a handful of times. The V and J genes are TRBV7-2 and TRBJ2-1; 11 nucleotides line up with TRBD1. The germline V gene has CDR1 SGHTA and CDR2 FQGNSA. The CDR3 consists of 11 residues. CDR3 loop: CAGQGVGEQFF. The CDR3 coding sequence is TGTGCGGGACAGGGGGTCGGCGAGCAGTTCTTC.